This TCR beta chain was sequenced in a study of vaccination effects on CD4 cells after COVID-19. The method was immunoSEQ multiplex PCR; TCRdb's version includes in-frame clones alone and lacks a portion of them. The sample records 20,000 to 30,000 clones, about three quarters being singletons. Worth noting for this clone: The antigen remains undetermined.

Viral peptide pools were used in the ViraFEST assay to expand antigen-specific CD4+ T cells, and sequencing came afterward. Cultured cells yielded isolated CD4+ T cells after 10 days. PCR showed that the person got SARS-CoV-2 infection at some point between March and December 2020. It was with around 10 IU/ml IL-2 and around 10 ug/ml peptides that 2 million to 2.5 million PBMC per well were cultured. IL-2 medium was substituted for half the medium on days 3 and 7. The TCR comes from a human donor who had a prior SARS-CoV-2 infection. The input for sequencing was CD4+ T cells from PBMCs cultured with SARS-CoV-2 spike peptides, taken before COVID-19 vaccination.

CDR3 protein: CASSYVMGGLAGVSSYNEQFF. DNA for the CDR3: TGTGCCAGCAGTTACGTCATGGGGGGACTAGCGGGAGTGTCATCCTACAATGAGCAGTTCTTC. This chain links TRBV6-2 or TRBV6-3 with TRBJ2-1; TRBD2 matches 14 bases. From germline, CDR1 is MNHEY and CDR2 SVGEGT. CDR3 size: 21 residues. J gave up 1 base and V 2 bases, and 13 bases lay outside the gene matches.